Listed below are T cell receptor beta chains from one sample, sequenced in a study of blood T cell repertoires in COVID-19. Clones were sequenced by immunoSEQ multiplex PCR, and TCRdb holds only the in-frame ones, with some missing. The top ten clones hold 12% of a sample with tens of thousands of clones, about 80% of them seen once. The sequencing input was peripheral blood. These receptors all stem from a human donor in a cohort sampled during active COVID-19. CDR3s include the opening cysteine and the closing phenylalanine or tryptophan. A D gene is named only where the DNA matches it firmly. Expanded clones are given a class, and other clones once, few, many or no size at all.

J | D | size | length | V | CDR3 | DNA
TRBJ2-5 | NA | few | 13 | TRBV30 | CAWSVRLKETQYF | TGTGCCTGGAGTGTACGTCTAAAAGAGACCCAGTACTTC
TRBJ1-5 | TRBD1 | NA | 15 | TRBV28 | CASANLDREHQPQHF | TGTGCCAGCGCTAATTTGGACAGGGAACATCAGCCCCAGCATTTT
TRBJ1-2 | TRBD1 | NA | 15 | TRBV9 | CASRGRNQGANGYTF | TGTGCCAGCAGAGGAAGAAACCAGGGGGCTAATGGCTACACCTTC
TRBJ1-2 | NA | NA | 18 | TRBV5-4 | CASSLGGRPFSTNYGYTF | TGTGCCAGCAGCTTGGGTGGCAGGCCCTTTTCAACTAACTATGGCTACACCTTC
TRBJ2-7 | NA | NA | 14 | TRBV5-4 | CASSLGLGVDEQYF | TGTGCCAGCAGCTTGGGTTTAGGGGTCGACGAGCAGTACTTC
TRBJ2-7 | TRBD1 | NA | 14 | TRBV7-9 | CASSFRDRVYEQYF | TGTGCCAGCAGCTTCCGGGACAGGGTCTACGAGCAGTACTTC
TRBJ1-1 | TRBD1 | NA | 14 | TRBV6-5 | CASSRRQGYTEAFF | TGTGCCAGCAGCAGACGACAGGGTTACACTGAAGCTTTCTTT
TRBJ2-2 | NA | NA | 13 | TRBV7-9 | CASSPRGSGELFF | TGTGCCAGCAGCCCCAGGGGCTCCGGGGAGCTGTTTTTT
TRBJ1-1 | NA | few | 14 | TRBV5-4 | CASSQGLLNTEAFF | TGTGCCAGCAGCCAGGGACTCCTGAACACTGAAGCTTTCTTT
TRBJ2-7 | TRBD2 | NA | 13 | TRBV3-1/TRBV3-2 | CASSHLGGDEQYF | TGTGCCAGCAGCCACCTCGGGGGGGATGAGCAGTACTTC
TRBJ2-2 | TRBD2 | NA | 15 | TRBV5-4 | CASSLASSGTGELFF | TGTGCCAGCAGCTTGGCGTCTAGCGGTACCGGGGAGCTGTTTTTT
TRBJ2-7 | TRBD2 | NA | 13 | TRBV25-1 | CASGRGYPYEQYF | TGTGCCAGCGGGAGGGGATACCCCTACGAGCAGTACTTC
TRBJ2-2 | TRBD1 | NA | 14 | TRBV4-1 | CASSVRGMNGELFF | TGCGCCAGCAGCGTCAGGGGGATGAACGGGGAGCTGTTTTTT
TRBJ1-6 | NA | few | 14 | TRBV6-5 | CASSYSIQNSPLHF | TGTGCCAGCAGTTACTCGATCCAGAATTCACCCCTCCACTTT
TRBJ2-5 | NA | NA | 13 | TRBV15 | CATSADPQETQYF | TGTGCCACCAGCGCGGATCCCCAAGAGACCCAGTACTTC
TRBJ2-1 | NA | NA | 13 | TRBV7-9 | CASSRAQGDEQFF | TGTGCCAGCAGCCGCGCGCAGGGCGATGAGCAGTTCTTC
TRBJ2-3 | TRBD1 | NA | 16 | TRBV24-1 | CATSRRDRGRTDTQYF | TGTGCCACCAGCCGCCGGGACAGGGGGCGCACAGATACGCAGTATTTT
TRBJ2-1 | TRBD2 | once | 21 | TRBV4-3 | CASSHEGVAGEGFVSYNEQFF | TGCGCCAGCAGCCATGAAGGCGTAGCGGGAGAGGGTTTTGTGTCCTACAATGAGCAGTTCTTC
TRBJ1-2 | TRBD1 | NA | 11 | TRBV9 | CASSGTGGYTF | TGTGCCAGCAGCGGGACAGGTGGCTACACCTTC
TRBJ2-4 | TRBD2 | NA | 12 | TRBV7-2 | CASSSVSGNQYF | TGTGCCAGCAGCTCGGTTAGCGGGAACCAGTACTTC
TRBJ1-6 | NA | NA | 13 | TRBV3-1/TRBV3-2 | CASSQDAQRALHF | TGTGCCAGCAGCCAAGATGCCCAACGGGCCCTCCACTTT
TRBJ2-7 | TRBD2 | NA | 18 | TRBV5-6 | CASSPEGLAGDPRRQQYF | TGTGCCAGCAGCCCCGAGGGGCTAGCGGGGGACCCTAGGAGGCAGCAGTACTTC
TRBJ1-2 | TRBD1 | NA | 14 | TRBV11-2 | CASSRDRGNYGYTF | TGTGCCAGCAGCCGTGACAGGGGCAACTATGGCTACACCTTC
TRBJ2-2 | TRBD1 | NA | 16 | TRBV11-3 | CASSRDRGRGHRGAVF | TGTGCCAGCAGCCGGGACAGGGGGCGAGGACACCGGGGAGCTGTTTTT
TRBJ1-2 | NA | NA | 13 | TRBV2 | CASNIQGWDGYTF | TGTGCCAGCAATATACAGGGCTGGGATGGCTACACCTTC
TRBJ2-7 | NA | NA | 13 | TRBV6-1 | CASSEVSRTKTAF | TGTGCCAGCAGTGAAGTCTCTCGGACTAAGACAGCCTTC
TRBJ2-1 | TRBD2 | NA | 16 | TRBV3-1/TRBV3-2 | CASSFNIGLADNEQFF | TGTGCCAGCAGCTTCAATATAGGACTAGCGGACAATGAGCAGTTCTTC
TRBJ2-1 | TRBD2 | NA | 18 | TRBV7-9 | CASSPPGGRLPRDNEQFF | TGTGCCAGCAGCCCTCCGGGCGGGAGGCTACCGCGGGACAATGAGCAGTTCTTC
TRBJ2-6 | NA | NA | 21 | TRBV21-1 | CASRGQGVDVHVSSGANVLTF | TGTGCCAGCAGGGGACAGGGGGTAGACGTTCATGTCAGCTCTGGGGCCAACGTCCTGACTTTC
TRBJ2-7 | TRBD2 | few | 16 | TRBV7-9 | CASTNQWGLAGGEQYF | TGTGCCAGCACCAACCAGTGGGGGCTAGCGGGAGGCGAGCAGTACTTC
TRBJ2-5 | NA | NA | 16 | TRBV11-2 | CASSPRHNRAGETQYF | TGTGCCAGCAGCCCCCGGCACAACAGGGCCGGGGAGACCCAGTACTTC
TRBJ2-7 | TRBD1 | few | 14 | TRBV7-9 | CASSLQGVNYEQYF | TGTGCCAGCAGCCTACAGGGGGTAAACTACGAGCAGTACTTC
TRBJ2-1 | TRBD2 | NA | 13 | TRBV6-6 | CASSYSLREGGFF | TGTGCCAGCAGTTACTCGTTACGGGAGGGTGGGTTCTTC
TRBJ2-7 | NA | NA | 16 | TRBV5-1 | CASSSQFGQGIDEQYF | TGCGCCAGCAGCTCCCAGTTCGGCCAGGGGATCGACGAGCAGTACTTC
TRBJ1-1 | NA | once | 13 | TRBV6-2/TRBV6-3 | CASSYPENTEAFF | TGTGCCAGCAGTTACCCAGAGAACACTGAAGCTTTCTTT
TRBJ2-6 | NA | NA | 15 | TRBV6-2/TRBV6-3 | CASSPIRRGANVLTF | TGTGCCAGCAGTCCCATACGCCGGGGGGCCAACGTCCTGACTTTC
TRBJ2-3 | NA | NA | 12 | TRBV30 | CAWSVHVGVEYF | TGTGCCTGGAGTGTACACGTCGGGGTCGAGTATTTT
TRBJ2-1 | NA | NA | 13 | TRBV9 | CASRRLARVEQFF | TGTGCCAGCAGGAGGCTGGCGCGGGTTGAGCAGTTCTTC
TRBJ1-1 | TRBD1 | NA | 14 | TRBV9 | CASSETGVNTEAFF | TGTGCCAGCAGCGAAACAGGGGTGAACACTGAAGCTTTCTTT
TRBJ2-1 | TRBD2 | few | 16 | TRBV7-2 | CASSLSRTSGRNEQFF | TGTGCCAGCAGCTTGAGTAGGACTAGCGGGAGAAATGAGCAGTTCTTC